The entry that follows covers one T cell receptor beta chain sequence. These data are taken from a study of blood T cell repertoires in COVID-19. The overall study: T cells, B-cell-depleted T cells, or PBMCs provided the cDNA or gDNA that served as material.

CDR3 length equals 11 residues. V lost 10 bases to trimming and J lost 9 bases; unmatched junction nucleotides: 6. Germline V gene data show CDR1 as SNHLY and CDR2 as FYNNEI. The study recruited people aged roughly 18 to 100 years across roughly 25 US areas. Participant-reported clinical history was the basis for cohort assignment. The protocol was immunoSEQ multiplex PCR, while the TCRdb copy is restricted to in-frame clones and leaves out a portion. Altogether nearly 250,000 clones are present, approximately 90% being singletons, with the ten largest covering over 0.85%. This clonotype was obtained from a man aged 50 or older who had been exposed to COVID-19. Input material: PBMCs or T cells enriched from blood (not recorded which). The genes are TRBV2 and TRBJ2-5; 9 bases align to TRBD1. The CDR3 here is CAINRGQAQYF. CDR3 nucleotides: TGTGCCATAAACAGGGGGCAGGCCCAGTACTTC.